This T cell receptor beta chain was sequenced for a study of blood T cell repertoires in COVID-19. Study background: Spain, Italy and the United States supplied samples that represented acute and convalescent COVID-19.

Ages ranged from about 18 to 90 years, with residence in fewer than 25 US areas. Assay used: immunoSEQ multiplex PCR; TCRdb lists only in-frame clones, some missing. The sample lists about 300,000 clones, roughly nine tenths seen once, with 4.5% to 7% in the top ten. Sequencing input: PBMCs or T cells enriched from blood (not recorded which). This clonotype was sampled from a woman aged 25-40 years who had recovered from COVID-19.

Here the CDR3 DNA reads TGTGCCACTAACGAGGGGGCTCCTAACTATGGCTACACCTTC. This codes for CATNEGAPNYGYTF. The gene calls are TRBV10-3 and TRBJ1-2, with 7 nucleotides matching TRBD1. J was trimmed by 0 bases and V by 10 bases; bases with no gene match: 8. Germline V CDR1 and CDR2: ENHRY, SYGVKD. This CDR3 contains 14 residues.